What follows are 11 T cell receptor beta chains derived from one specimen sequenced in a study of beta chain features in type 1 diabetes. Notes on the study in general: For Type 1 diabetes patients, all four CD4+ subsets carried TCRB CDR3s that were moderately but significantly shorter.

Their recognized antigens are unknown. All of the isolated RNA was reverse transcribed, so expressed TCRB transcripts were sequenced. Profiling relied on immunoSEQ multiplex PCR, and the TCRdb table lists in-frame clones only, not all of them. The sample shows 640,000 or so clones, more than 12% of them seen only once. Sequencing input: naive CD4+ T cells from blood. The source of these receptors is a man in his late teens or twenties with type 1 diabetes.

Remarks on this clone: A junction boundary mismatches the germline segment, possibly from a read error. This chain joins TRBV29-1 and TRBJ2-1, with TRBD2 identical over 11 bases. The CDR3 consists of 13 residues. The germline CDR1 and CDR2 sequences are SQVTM and ANQGSEA. Written as DNA, the CDR3 is TGTCTGGCTAGCGGGGGGTCCGGGAATGAGCAGTTCTTC. Protein sequence: CLASGGSGNEQFF.

This clone appeared a few times. The chain uses TRBV5-1 and TRBJ2-1; possibly TRBD2 for D (5 bases). The germline V gene encodes CDR1 SGHRS and CDR2 YFSETQ. The CDR3 has 15 residues. V shed 2 bases and J shed 1 base, with 10 bases lying between them. The CDR3 loop is CASSFDSGSYNEQFF. CDR3 nucleotide sequence: TGCGCCAGCAGCTTTGATTCGGGGTCCTACAATGAGCAGTTCTTC.

A word on this clone: This specimen includes other DNA sequences encoding the same CDR3. V gene TRBV20-1 combines with J gene TRBJ1-1; 7 nucleotides align to TRBD1. With 5 bases clipped from V and 4 bases from J, the junction kept 1 base outside the gene matches. Germline V gene lookup returns CDR1 DFQATT and CDR2 SNEGSKA (reference sequence). The CDR3 is 11 residues long. The CDR3 sequence is CSASGGTEAFF. DNA for the CDR3: TGCAGTGCTTCAGGGGGCACTGAAGCTTTCTTT.

Only a few counts were recorded for this clone. This chain's CDR3 is CATSREWTGEGEQYF. The CDR3 coding sequence is TGTGCCACCAGCAGAGAGTGGACAGGGGAAGGCGAGCAGTACTTC. The chain recombines TRBV15 with TRBJ2-7, with 9 bases lining up with TRBD1. CDR1 is LNHNV, CDR2 YYDKDF, per germline (reference sequence). CDR3 length: 15 residues. V lost 0 bases to trimming and J lost 6 bases; unmatched junction nucleotides: 6. The entire variable domain, with the rest obtained from reference TRBV15 and TRBJ2-7, is as follows: DAMVIQNPRYQVTQFGKPVTLSCSQTLNHNVMYWYQQKSSQAPKLLFHYYDKDFNNEADTPDNFQSRRPNTSFCFLDIRSPGLGDTAMYLCATSREWTGEGEQYFGPGTRLTVT.

The chain combines TRBV28 with TRBJ1-2, with D tentatively TRBD1 (6 bases). CDR1 MDHEN and CDR2 SYDVKM come from the germline V gene. CDR3 size: 14 residues. Trimming pared 2 bases from V and 1 base from J, leaving 8 bases between. CDR3 protein: CASSLIRGNYGYTF. The CDR3 DNA is TGTGCCAGCAGTTTAATCAGGGGTAACTATGGCTACACCTTC.

This clone was picked up a small number of times. The chain joins TRBV5-4 to TRBJ1-1; 11 nucleotides line up with TRBD1. The CDR3 totals 16 residues. The germline gives CDR1 SGHNT, CDR2 YYREEE (reference sequence). The trim removed 5 bases at V and 5 bases at J, leaving 11 bases unmatched. The CDR3 region is CASRGGDRGVKTEAFF. In DNA form, the CDR3 reads TGTGCCAGCAGAGGAGGGGACAGGGGGGTAAAGACTGAAGCTTTCTTT.

This clone has a handful of counts. The chain has TRBV6-1 and TRBJ1-1; D gene unclear. From germline, CDR1 is MNHNS and CDR2 SASEGT. Trimming took off 6 bases at V and 0 bases at J, with 11 bases between the two ends. The CDR3 has 14 residues. The CDR3 reads CASSLIEMNTEAFF. CDR3 in DNA: TGTGCCAGCAGCCTCATCGAGATGAACACTGAAGCTTTCTTT.

This clone was counted a few times. The rearrangement joins TRBV30 to TRBJ1-2; no clear D gene. The germline V gene has CDR1 GTSNPN and CDR2 SVGIG (reference sequence). The CDR3 extends over 13 amino acids. The ends were cut back, 3 bases at V and 2 bases at J, with 10 bases in the middle. CDR3 residues: CAWRSSLNYGYTF. DNA for the CDR3: TGTGCCTGGAGATCCAGTTTGAACTATGGCTACACCTTC.

CDR3 nucleotides: TGTGCCAGCAGCGGGAGCGGGGGGGCCTTCGATACGCAGTATTTT. This gives the protein CASSGSGGAFDTQYF. The chain recombines TRBV5-4 with TRBJ2-3; 10 positions match TRBD2. In germline, CDR1 is SGHNT, CDR2 YYREEE (reference sequence). The CDR3 has 15 residues. J was trimmed by 6 bases and V by 4 bases; bases with no gene match: 8.

This clone has more than one count but fewer than ten. This chain links TRBV5-6 with TRBJ2-1; 9 bases are shared with TRBD2. Germline CDR1 reads SGHDT; CDR2 reads YYEEEE. With V trimmed by 4 bases and J by 0 bases, 5 bases remained unmatched. The CDR3 is made up of 16 amino acids. For the CDR3, the DNA is TGTGCCAGCAGCCCCGCGGGGGGGAGCTCCTACAATGAGCAGTTCTTC. Amino acids: CASSPAGGSSYNEQFF.

This clone was seen more than once but under ten times. V and J are TRBV19 and TRBJ2-5, with D possibly matching TRBD2 (5 bases). The length of the CDR3 is 14 residues. V dropped 6 bases and J dropped 5 bases, with 16 bases sitting between them. CDR1 and CDR2 (germline): LNHDA, SQIVND (reference sequence). In DNA, the CDR3 is TGTGCCAGTAGGCATGCTAGCTCCCTGGAGACCCAGTACTTC. It encodes CASRHASSLETQYF.